The next 25 T cell receptor beta chains were all read from a single sample in a study of blood T cell repertoires in COVID-19. The method was immunoSEQ multiplex PCR; TCRdb's version includes in-frame clones alone and lacks a portion of them. The data hold approximately 240,000 clones, with about 86% observed a single time. Specimen: PBMCs or T cells enriched from blood (not recorded which). These receptors came from a woman aged 50 to 60 in a cohort exposed to, infected with or recovered from COVID-19 (not recorded which).

This sequence joins TRBV12-5 and TRBJ2-2; unclear D gene. The CDR3 runs to 15 residues. Germline V gene sequence: CDR1 LGHNT, CDR2 FRNRAP. V was shortened by 1 base and J by 1 base, with 7 bases between the two germline ends. The CDR3 DNA reads as TGTGCTAGTGGTTTGGGCCCACTGAACACCGGGGAGCTGTTTTTT. This gives the protein CASGLGPLNTGELFF.

This chain's CDR3 is CASSLTGTGLKYF. The CDR3 region has the DNA TGTGCCAGCAGTTTAACCGGGACAGGGCTGAAGTATTTT. This chain links TRBV27 with TRBJ2-3; 9 bases align to TRBD1. Germline lookup yields CDR1 MNHEY and CDR2 SMNVEV (reference sequence). The ends lost 2 bases at V and 13 bases at J; junction bases unmatched: 7. This CDR3 contains 13 residues.

The chain combines TRBV6-5 with TRBJ2-7; D ambiguous. CDR1 MNHEY and CDR2 SVGAGI come from the germline V gene. V was clipped by 7 bases and J by 3 bases, with 13 bases between them. The CDR3 consists of 13 residues. As DNA, the CDR3 is TGTGCCAGCATCGCGACTCACGGCTACGAGCAGTACTTC. Translation: CASIATHGYEQYF.

The genes are TRBV11-1 and TRBJ1-6; 8 positions agree with TRBD1. Germline trimming cut 5 bases from V and 10 bases from J; bases unmatched to any gene: 10. The CDR3 consists of 15 residues. Germline CDR1 SGHAT, CDR2 FQDESV (reference sequence). This chain's CDR3 is CASSRWTGRGSPLHF. For the CDR3, the DNA is TGTGCCAGCAGCCGGTGGACAGGGCGAGGGTCACCCCTCCACTTT.

This clone has just one count. The chain joins TRBV6-2 or TRBV6-3 to TRBJ2-5, with TRBD2 matching 9 bases. This CDR3 region has 16 residues. J was trimmed by 5 bases and V by 2 bases; bases with no gene match: 9. The germline gives CDR1 MNHEY, CDR2 SVGEGT. CDR3 coding DNA: TGTGCCAGCAGTTACACTCGAGCGGGGGGCCTTGAGACCCAGTACTTC. Its translation: CASSYTRAGGLETQYF.

The chain employs TRBV3-1 (or the pseudogene TRBV3-2) and TRBJ1-6; 8 bases align to TRBD1. CDR3 length: 14 amino acids. Germline V lookup: CDR1 LGHDT, CDR2 YNNKEL (reference sequence). V was clipped by 1 base and J by 9 bases; unmatched bases: 2. The CDR3 loop is CASSQGQGISPLHF. The CDR3 nucleotides read TGTGCCAGCAGCCAAGGACAGGGGATTTCACCCCTCCACTTT.

This clone was detected once. The chain uses TRBV7-2 and TRBJ2-7; 9 bases align to TRBD1. The CDR3 loop spans 14 amino acids. With V trimmed by 8 bases and J by 2 bases, 7 bases remained unmatched. The germline V gene has CDR1 SGHTA and CDR2 FQGNSA. DNA of the CDR3: TGTGCCAGCGCATACAGGGGGCCTCCCTACGAGCAGTACTTC. Residues: CASAYRGPPYEQYF.

The chain links TRBV5-1 to TRBJ2-7, with D tentatively TRBD2 (6 bases). The V gene lost 4 bases and the J gene lost 7 bases, with 18 bases spanning the gap. CDR1 SGHRS and CDR2 YFSETQ come from the germline V gene. There are 14 residues in the CDR3. CDR3 protein: CASSKGRRGEEQYF. The DNA of the CDR3 is TGCGCCAGCAGCAAGGGACGGCGCGGGGAGGAGCAGTACTTC.

The V and J genes are TRBV5-4 and TRBJ2-5; D is uncertain. Trimming cost V 0 bases and J 5 bases, with 17 bases left between them. Germline values: CDR1 SGHNT, CDR2 YYREEE (reference sequence). CDR3 length: 16 residues. The CDR3 nucleotides read TGTGCCAGCAGCTTGGCGGGTCCCCCCGGCCGGGAGACCCAGTACTTC. Residues: CASSLAGPPGRETQYF. The entire variable domain, with the rest obtained from reference TRBV5-4 and TRBJ2-5, is as follows: ETGVTQSPTHLIKTRGQQVTLRCSSQSGHNTVSWYQQALGQGPQFIFQYYREEENGRGNFPPRFSGLQFPNYSSELNVNALELDDSALYLCASSLAGPPGRETQYFGPGTRLLVL.

In DNA form, the CDR3 reads TGTGCCAGCAGCGTAGCAGTAGCAGGGGGCACCGGGGAGCTGTTTTTT. Its protein is CASSVAVAGGTGELFF. The V gene is TRBV9, the J gene TRBJ2-2; 7 nucleotides agree with TRBD1. Germline V gene data show CDR1 as SGDLS and CDR2 as YYNGEE. After removal of 0 bases from V and 4 bases from J, the junction contained 6 bases not matched to a gene. This CDR3 region has 16 residues.

This rearrangement joins TRBV9 to TRBJ1-2; 7 positions agree with TRBD1. Per the germline V gene, CDR1 is SGDLS and CDR2 is YYNGEE. The CDR3 length is 16 residues. Trimming removed 7 bases from V and 4 bases from J; junction bases left unmatched: 16. The CDR3 here is CASREADTGDPYGYTF. The CDR3 DNA sequence: TGTGCCAGCCGCGAAGCTGACACAGGGGATCCCTATGGCTACACCTTC.

The sample holds one count of this clone. V usage is TRBV30 and J usage is TRBJ1-1; the match to TRBD1 covers 8 bases. CDR1 is GTSNPN and CDR2 is SVGIG in the germline V gene (reference sequence). CDR3 length equals 17 residues. With V trimmed by 4 bases and J by 1 base, 14 bases remained unmatched. The CDR3 loop reads CAWIKPQGGDPNTEAFF. The CDR3 DNA reads as TGTGCCTGGATTAAGCCACAGGGGGGGGACCCGAACACTGAAGCTTTCTTT.

The rearrangement joins TRBV7-9 to TRBJ1-1, with D uncertain. Trimming took 1 base from V and 8 from J, leaving 8 bases between them. This CDR3 has 12 residues. Looked up from germline, CDR1 is SEHNR and CDR2 is FQNEAQ (reference sequence). The CDR3 bases are TGTGCCAGCAGCTTAGAAGCATCAGAAGCTTTCTTT. The encoded protein is CASSLEASEAFF.

The chain recombines TRBV14 with TRBJ2-1; 11 bases map to TRBD1. V trimming: 4 bases; J trimming: 4 bases; junction bases outside the gene matches: 6. The CDR3 consists of 16 residues. Looked up from germline, CDR1 is SGHDN and CDR2 is FVKESK. DNA of the CDR3: TGTGCCAGCAGCCGAACCGGGACAGGGGGGTACAATGAGCAGTTCTTC. This codes for CASSRTGTGGYNEQFF.

This sequence joins TRBV5-4 and TRBJ1-6, with 8 bases lining up with TRBD1. Germline values: CDR1 SGHNT, CDR2 YYREEE (reference sequence). This CDR3 contains 14 residues. Unmatched junction bases numbered 4, after V lost 6 bases and J lost 5 bases. The CDR3 bases are TGTGCCAGCAACGGACAGGGAGATAATTCACCCCTCCACTTT. Encoded protein: CASNGQGDNSPLHF. Full variable domain (outside the CDR3, taken from reference TRBV5-4 and TRBJ1-6): ETGVTQSPTHLIKTRGQQVTLRCSSQSGHNTVSWYQQALGQGPQFIFQYYREEENGRGNFPPRFSGLQFPNYSSELNVNALELDDSALYLCASNGQGDNSPLHFGNGTRLTVT.

This clone was counted a single time. The V call is TRBV4-1, the J call TRBJ1-2; D is undetermined. The length of the CDR3 is 15 residues. The germline CDR1 and CDR2 sequences are MGHRA and YSYEKL. Trimming shortened V by 0 bases and J by 6 bases, and 14 bases separated the two germline ends. The CDR3, as DNA: TGCGCCAGCAGCCAAGATCAGACTAAGGCGGATGGCTACACCTTC. It translates to CASSQDQTKADGYTF.

The J gene is TRBJ1-1, the V gene TRBV5-1, with 7 bases identical to TRBD1. V lost 5 bases and J lost 0; bases outside the gene matches: 4. The length of the CDR3 is 14 residues. Germline CDR1 and CDR2: SGHRS and YFSETQ. The CDR3 here is CASRQTGMNTEAFF. DNA of the CDR3: TGCGCCAGCAGACAGACAGGGATGAACACTGAAGCTTTCTTT.

V and J are TRBV20-1 and TRBJ1-2; weak D call: TRBD1 (5 bases). The CDR3 spans 13 residues. Germline V gene data show CDR1 as DFQATT and CDR2 as SNEGSKA (reference sequence). Between the trimmed V and J ends, which lost 3 bases and 6 bases, there was a span of 14 bases. This CDR3 is CSASGGGNNGYTF. The CDR3 DNA reads as TGCAGTGCTAGTGGCGGGGGGAATAATGGCTACACCTTC.

The V gene is TRBV9, the J gene TRBJ2-7, with D maybe TRBD2 (6 bases). The ends were cut back, 0 bases at V and 2 bases at J, with 12 bases in the middle. Germline assignment: CDR1 SGDLS and CDR2 YYNGEE. The CDR3 has 15 amino acids. The CDR3 reads CASSVGQGGAYEQYF. The DNA for the CDR3 is TGTGCCAGCAGCGTAGGGCAGGGCGGGGCCTACGAGCAGTACTTC.

V is TRBV6-4 and J is TRBJ2-7, with 11 bases matching TRBD1. The germline CDR1 and CDR2 sequences are MRHNA and SNTAGT. V trimming: 1 base; J trimming: 5 bases; junction bases outside the gene matches: 1. This CDR3 is built from 14 residues. CDR3 nucleotides: TGTGCCAGCAGTGACTGGGACAGGGGGAACGAGCAGTACTTC. It yields the protein CASSDWDRGNEQYF.

The V call is TRBV3-1 (or the pseudogene TRBV3-2), the J call TRBJ1-2, with TRBD1 matching over 8 bases. CDR3 length equals 14 residues. Germline CDR1 is LGHDT and CDR2 is YNNKEL (reference sequence). Trimming at V came to 4 bases and at J to 4 bases, leaving 5 bases not matched to a gene. Written as DNA, the CDR3 is TGTGCCAGCAGCCCCCGACAGGGGAGCTATGGCTACACCTTC. It is translated as CASSPRQGSYGYTF.

The V and J genes are TRBV18 and TRBJ2-1; tentative D call: TRBD2 (6 bases). The germline V gene encodes CDR1 KGHSH and CDR2 LQKENI. The ends were cut back, 1 base at V and 8 bases at J, with 9 bases in the middle. This CDR3 spans 13 amino acids. CDR3 in DNA: TGTGCCAGCTCACCACGGCGGGGCGATGAGCAGTTCTTC. Its translation is CASSPRRGDEQFF.

This sequence joins TRBV7-9 and TRBJ2-5; possibly TRBD1 for D (5 bases). The CDR3 is made up of 17 amino acids. Germline values: CDR1 SEHNR, CDR2 FQNEAQ (reference sequence). The germline V and J ends were trimmed by 1 base and 2 bases, with 17 bases remaining between them. The CDR3 DNA reads as TGTGCCAGCAGCTTAGGAGGAGCAGGGTGGTCACAAGAGACCCAGTACTTC. Protein product: CASSLGGAGWSQETQYF.

This clone was detected once. The chain combines TRBV30 with TRBJ2-7, with 8 bases aligning to TRBD1. The germline V gene has CDR1 GTSNPN and CDR2 SVGIG (reference sequence). The ends lost 4 bases at V and 6 bases at J; junction bases unmatched: 2. This CDR3 contains 11 residues. For the CDR3, the DNA is TGTGCCTGGACCGGGACAGGCGAGCAGTACTTC. It encodes CAWTGTGEQYF.

This rearrangement joins TRBV4-2 to TRBJ1-4; 9 bases align to TRBD1. The V gene end was trimmed by 6 bases and the J gene end by 8 bases; junction bases not matched to a gene: 10. Germline CDR1 reads LGHNA; CDR2 reads YNFKEQ. This CDR3 is built from 15 residues. CDR3 nucleotide sequence: TGTGCCAGCAGATCCCCGGGACAGGGACGCGAAAAACTGTTTTTT. It specifies CASRSPGQGREKLFF.